This T cell receptor beta chain emerged from a study of graft-versus-host responses after intestinal transplantation. Looking at the study overall: Transplantation in recipients was multivisceral, liver-intestinal, or isolated intestinal.

V dropped 0 bases and J dropped 9 bases, with 13 bases sitting between them. Germline V gene sequence: CDR1 SGHRS, CDR2 YFSETQ. The CDR3 spans 14 residues. This clone was seen just once. Its target is unknown. This table comes from immunoSEQ multiplex PCR, and its TCRdb copy is limited to in-frame clones, with some not included. The sample contains 45,000 to 60,000 clones, 92% of which appear only once. The J gene is TRBJ2-1, the V gene TRBV5-1; the D gene is possibly TRBD2 (6 bases). The sequencing used unstimulated CD4+ T cells sorted from spleen or lymph node cells, collected before transplant. This sequence originates from a human donor who was the organ donor for an intestinal transplant. CDR3 DNA sequence: TGCGCCAGCAGCTTGGCGGGAGTGGAGGTTGAGCAGTTCTTC. The encoded protein is CASSLAGVEVEQFF.